This T cell receptor (beta chain) was identified in a study of CD8 T cells in ankylosing spondylitis. V dropped 4 bases and J dropped 8 bases, with 12 bases sitting between them. Germline CDR1 and CDR2: SGHTA and FQGNSA. This CDR3 is built from 14 residues. Libraries of TCR beta came from quantitative 5'-RACE with molecular barcodes. TCRdb re-analysed the 5' RACE reads in MiXCR, keeping a single row per CDR3 protein. This sample yields around 770,000 distinct CDR3 sequences, of which about 11% are seen a single time; roughly 0.51% belongs to the top ten. Study-wide results and limits: Researchers report that disease-linked clones proved CD8+ and relatively rare in peripheral blood. Among TCR beta sequences, a motif of under 10 highly homologous variants appeared characteristic of ankylosing spondylitis blood. Prior literature has documented some motif variants in synovial fluid and blood from reactive arthritis.

There are a few counts of this clonotype. No antigen is known for it. Input material: blood, either unsorted or a sorted T cell fraction (not recorded which). The chain recombines TRBV7-2 with TRBJ1-6; D perhaps matches TRBD1 (6 bases). The sequence derives from a male donor with ankylosing spondylitis. The CDR3 sequence is CASSSQAGDSPLHF. DNA of the CDR3: TGTGCCAGCAGCTCCCAGGCAGGGGATTCACCCCTCCACTTT.